The 12 T cell receptor beta chains in this list originate from one sample, sequenced in a study of shared clonotypes between healthy human individuals. Here immunoSEQ multiplex PCR was the method, and the copy in TCRdb shows in-frame clones only, minus some. The table includes over a million clones, more than 75% detected once. The source material was memory CD4+ T cells from PBMCs. The sample's subset: CD45RA-negative fraction. The receptors shown here come from a man aged 18 to 35 in good health. Some clones in this sample may be carry-over from other donors' samples.

The rearrangement links TRBV6-1 to TRBJ1-2; D uncertain. Trimming left V 0 bases short and J 4 bases short, with 12 bases between. In germline, CDR1 is MNHNS, CDR2 SASEGT. CDR3 size: 15 residues. The CDR3 coding sequence is TGTGCCAGCAGTGAAGCCTCCGGGAGAGCCTATGGCTACACCTTC. Translation gives CASSEASGRAYGYTF.

This clone was recorded once. The chain links TRBV9 to TRBJ2-1; tentatively, D is TRBD2 (6 bases). Germline CDR1 is SGDLS and CDR2 is YYNGEE. The CDR3 has 13 amino acids. V dropped 0 bases and J dropped 8 bases, with 9 bases sitting between them. This chain's CDR3 is CASSVAGGHEQFF. The CDR3 bases are TGTGCCAGCAGCGTAGCAGGAGGGCATGAGCAGTTCTTC.

The chain carries TRBV19 and TRBJ2-7; the D gene is possibly TRBD1 (6 bases). This CDR3 has 14 amino acids. The germline V and J ends were trimmed by 9 bases and 0 bases, with 15 bases remaining between them. Per germline, CDR1 LNHDA and CDR2 SQIVND (reference sequence). DNA of the CDR3: TGTGCCAGCGGAATCCAGGGGAGCTCCTACGAGCAGTACTTC. Translating gives CASGIQGSSYEQYF.

V gene TRBV7-3 combines with J gene TRBJ2-5; D is unclear. Trimming took 3 bases from V and 1 from J, leaving 6 bases between them. Germline V gives CDR1 SGHTA, CDR2 FQGTGA. The CDR3 is 13 residues long. The CDR3 bases are TGTGCCAGCAGCTTGGTACCCCAAGAGACCCAGTACTTC. Encoded protein: CASSLVPQETQYF.

This sequence joins TRBV5-1 and TRBJ1-4, with D unresolved. This CDR3 spans 13 amino acids. CDR1 and CDR2 from the germline V gene are SGHRS and YFSETQ. V lost 5 bases and J lost 0, with 5 bases in between. This CDR3 is CASRSATNEKLFF. CDR3 nucleotide sequence: TGCGCCAGCAGAAGCGCAACTAATGAAAAACTGTTTTTT.

V usage is TRBV6-5 and J usage is TRBJ2-5, with TRBD2 matching over 9 bases. Germline CDR1 is MNHEY and CDR2 is SVGAGI. Trimming cost V 4 bases and J 5 bases; bases outside gene matches: 8. The CDR3 contains 15 residues. The CDR3 loop reads CASSSVGTSRETQYF. In DNA form, the CDR3 reads TGTGCCAGCAGTTCGGTTGGGACTAGCAGGGAGACCCAGTACTTC.

The chain combines TRBV10-1 with TRBJ2-2; a possible D gene is TRBD1 (6 bases). Germline V lookup: CDR1 WNHNN, CDR2 SYGVQD (reference sequence). V lost 3 bases to trimming and J lost 7 bases, with 15 bases between them. This CDR3 has 15 residues. The CDR3 DNA follows: TGCGCCAGCAGTGAAAGTCCAGGGGCGGTCGGGGAGCTGTTTTTT. It specifies CASSESPGAVGELFF.

A few counts support this clone. This chain connects TRBV6-5 to TRBJ1-1; D is uncertain. The V end lost 0 bases, the J end lost 1 base, and 9 bases lay between the germline ends. This CDR3 is 15 amino acids long. Per germline, CDR1 MNHEY and CDR2 SVGAGI. The DNA of the CDR3 is TGTGCCAGCAGTTACTCCTACGCACAGAACACTGAAGCTTTCTTT. Residues: CASSYSYAQNTEAFF.

Only a few counts were recorded for this clone. V usage is TRBV18 and J usage is TRBJ2-2; D unclear. The CDR3 is made up of 13 amino acids. V lost 4 bases, J lost 1 base, and 4 bases lay in between. The germline CDR1 and CDR2 sequences are KGHSH and LQKENI. The CDR3 DNA follows: TGTGCCAGCTCACGAGAGAACACCGGGGAGCTGTTTTTT. Translating it yields CASSRENTGELFF.

This clone was seen at least ten times. This chain uses TRBV29-1 with TRBJ2-5; TRBD2 matches at 7 bases. The CDR3 runs to 14 residues. V shed 7 bases and J 5 bases; nucleotides not matched to a gene: 13. CDR1 is SQVTM, CDR2 ANQGSEA, per germline. CDR3 protein: CSAAGQPGGETQYF. DNA for the CDR3: TGCAGCGCGGCTGGGCAGCCCGGGGGGGAGACCCAGTACTTC.

The chain recombines TRBV4-3 with TRBJ2-5, with 12 bases lining up with TRBD2. The CDR3 is made up of 17 amino acids. Looked up from germline, CDR1 is LGHNA and CDR2 is YSLEER. Trimming at V came to 0 bases and at J to 3 bases, leaving 5 bases not matched to a gene. CDR3 bases: TGCGCCAGCAGCCAAGATACCTGGACTAGCGGGGAAGAGACCCAGTACTTC. It specifies CASSQDTWTSGEETQYF.

This clone was detected ten times or more. The V gene is TRBV30, the J gene TRBJ2-5; 7 nucleotides line up with TRBD2. This CDR3 spans 13 amino acids. CDR1 is GTSNPN, CDR2 SVGIG, per germline (reference sequence). Unmatched junction bases numbered 4, after V lost 4 bases and J lost 2 bases. In DNA form, the CDR3 reads TGTGCCTGGACGGGGGGACGACAAGAGACCCAGTACTTC. It codes for CAWTGGRQETQYF.